Detailed here is one TCR beta chain. Its recognized antigen is unknown. No qualities accompany the bases; no much larger clone lies one base away. From the cysteine up to the phenylalanine, the CDR3 has a length of 14 residues. Kept here is only the CDR3 DNA, which spans 42 bases and is read in frame from base 1. The germline V gene (reference sequence) specifies LNHNV as CDR1 and YYDKDF as CDR2. The trim is 2 bases for V and 1 base for J, with a gap of 8 bases between the germline ends. These data originate in a study of shared clonotypes between healthy human individuals (dated by TCRdb to 2018 to 2020). For context, the study as a whole: The cohort included a few men and a couple of women between 18 and 49 years of age. For each donor, three plates each were used for CD4 naive and CD4 memory, two plates were used for CD8 naive, and one plate was used for CD8 memory. The study deeply sequenced blood TCR repertoires of five healthy adults to estimate repertoire size and the extent of clonotype sharing between individuals. Libraries were prepared and TCR repertoires were sequenced by different laboratories using diverse techniques, in order to increase sequencing depth and limit assay-specific biases. Per donor, leukapheresis produced somewhere between about 0.9 and 10 billion PBMCs.

Healthy HIV-negative adults with no recently reported acute infections or vaccinations were included as donors. Every donor was a Caucasian adult living in Nashville, Tennessee, USA. CD4+ T cells were enriched by magnetic negative selection; naive cells were then positively selected on CD45RA, and the negative fraction formed the memory subset. After blood collection by leukapheresis, PBMCs were isolated using Ficoll-Histopaque density gradient centrifugation and then cryopreserved in the vapor phase of liquid nitrogen. Purity and quantity of every magnetically sorted T cell population were checked by analytical flow cytometry. Genomic DNA was isolated from every sorted fraction and measured by UV absorbance on a Nanodrop 2000c. Beyond this particular receptor, the publication reports: Based on pairwise subsampling, the degree of clonotype sharing among donors was expected to be affected by sequencing depth. Larger estimated clonotype richness was generally found for naive subsets than for memory subsets. Compared with non-shared clonotypes, clonotypes shared by all four sorted-subset donors had higher generation probabilities. Even with the large sequencing depth, rarefaction of the sorted-subset datasets indicated that sequencing was incomplete. Sampling was restricted to blood, and TCR repertoires in tissue are likely to differ from TCR repertoires in blood. Approximately 5% of naive CD4, around 3.6% of naive CD8, roughly 2.5% of memory CD4, and less than 0.45% of memory CD8 clonotypes were shared across several donors. The genetic and exposure-history diversity represented was limited by the small number of donors.

TCR CDR3 regions were amplified from genomic DNA by multiplex PCR using the deep immunoSEQ assay. Genomic DNA extracted from each cell subset was distributed evenly over all wells of several immunoSEQ 96-well plates, and each plate served as one replicate. For sorted subsets, around 200 ng genomic DNA, equal to 25,000 to 35,000 T cell genomes, was loaded into each replicate PCR. The purified libraries were quantified using a Qubit 3.0 fluorometer, sized with a Bioanalyzer 2100, and then quantified again using the KAPA Library Quantification kit. Each immunoSEQ 96-well plate was sequenced on its own single-read 150-cycle Illumina NextSeq 550 flow cell. As for the original processing: Because only junctional sequences without quality scores were contained in the immunoSEQ output, filtering matching that applied to full-length reads could not be performed. Sequences were annotated with PyIR, a Python wrapper for IgBLAST v1.9, using IMGT germline references to assign V/J genes and CDR3. Reads with weak V/J assignments (E-value above 1e-6), missing CDR3, stop codons, out-of-frame junctions, or ambiguous translated residues were removed. V3J clonotypes were defined by identical inferred V gene, J gene, and CDR3 amino acid sequence. Percentage overlap between repertoires was computed as shared unique clonotypes divided by the size of the smaller repertoire. Repertoire richness was assessed with RTK rarefaction, the Chao1 estimator, and Recon v2.1 estimates of unobserved clonotypes. OLGA was used to compute generation probabilities for all TCRbeta clonotypes that the gDNA method yielded from a handful of donors. As stored in TCRdb, this immuneACCESS dataset retains in-frame rearrangements with V and J assigned. A fraction of the clones does not appear; measured against another copy, unresolved V genes explain less than half of the discrepancy, and the remainder lacks a known reason. The V and J calls and clone size were taken over from that table, and D and trimming were inferred from the DNA. The sample has 2 million to 2.5 million clones on record, approximately 90% of them singletons. The top ten clones comprise 0.37% of the sample.

This clonotype was sampled from a man in his late teens or twenties in good health. Some clones in this sample may be carry-over from other donors' samples. Recombination linked TRBV15 to TRBJ1-1; TRBD1 is possibly the D segment (5 matching bases). Sequenced material: naive CD4+ T cells from PBMCs. This specimen's cell subset or site label, interpreted: CD45RA+ positively selected. This receptor has the CDR3 CATSRRQTNTEAFF. The DNA sequence follows: TGTGCCACCAGCAGACGACAGACGAACACTGAAGCTTTCTTT.